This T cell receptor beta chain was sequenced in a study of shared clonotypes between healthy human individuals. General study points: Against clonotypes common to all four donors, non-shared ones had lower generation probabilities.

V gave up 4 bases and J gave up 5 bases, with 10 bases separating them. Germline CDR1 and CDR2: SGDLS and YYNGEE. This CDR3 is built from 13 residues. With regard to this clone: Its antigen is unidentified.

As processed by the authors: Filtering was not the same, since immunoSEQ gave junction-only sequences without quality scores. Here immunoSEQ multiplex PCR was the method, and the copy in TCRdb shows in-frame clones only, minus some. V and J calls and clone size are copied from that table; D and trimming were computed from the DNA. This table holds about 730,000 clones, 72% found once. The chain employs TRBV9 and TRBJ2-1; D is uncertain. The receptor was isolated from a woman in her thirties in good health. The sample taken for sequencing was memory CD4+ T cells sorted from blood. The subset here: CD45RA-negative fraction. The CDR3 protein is CASSPRSDNEQFF. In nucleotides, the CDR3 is TGTGCCAGCAGCCCGCGGTCGGACAATGAGCAGTTCTTC.